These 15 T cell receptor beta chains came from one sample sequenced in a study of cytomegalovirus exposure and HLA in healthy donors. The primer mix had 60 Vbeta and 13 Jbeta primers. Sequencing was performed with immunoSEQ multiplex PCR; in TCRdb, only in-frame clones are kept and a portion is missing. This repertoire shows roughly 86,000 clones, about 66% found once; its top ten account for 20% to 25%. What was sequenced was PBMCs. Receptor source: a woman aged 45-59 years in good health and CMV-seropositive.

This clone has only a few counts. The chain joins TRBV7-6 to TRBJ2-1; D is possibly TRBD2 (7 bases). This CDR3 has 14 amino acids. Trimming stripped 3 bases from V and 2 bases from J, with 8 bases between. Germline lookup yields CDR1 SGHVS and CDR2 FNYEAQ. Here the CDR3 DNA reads TGTGCCAGCAGCTTGGGGGGGCCCTACAATGAGCAGTTCTTC. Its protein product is CASSLGGPYNEQFF.

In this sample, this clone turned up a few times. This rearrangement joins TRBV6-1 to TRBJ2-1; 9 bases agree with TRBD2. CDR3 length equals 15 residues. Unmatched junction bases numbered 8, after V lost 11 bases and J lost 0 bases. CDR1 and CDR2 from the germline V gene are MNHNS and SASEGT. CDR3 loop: CAGWISGGSYNEQFF. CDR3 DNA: TGTGCCGGCTGGATTAGCGGGGGCTCCTACAATGAGCAGTTCTTC.

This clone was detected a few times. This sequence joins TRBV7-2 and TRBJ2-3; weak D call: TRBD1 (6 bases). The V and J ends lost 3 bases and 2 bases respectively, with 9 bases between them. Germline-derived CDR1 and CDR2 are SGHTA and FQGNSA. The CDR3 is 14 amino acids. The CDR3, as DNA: TGTGCCAGCAGCTTGGACAGCTTCACAGATACGCAGTATTTT. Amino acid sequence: CASSLDSFTDTQYF.

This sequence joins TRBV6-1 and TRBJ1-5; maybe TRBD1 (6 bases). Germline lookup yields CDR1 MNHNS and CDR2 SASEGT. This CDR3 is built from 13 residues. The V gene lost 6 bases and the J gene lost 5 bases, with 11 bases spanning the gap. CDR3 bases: TGTGCCAGCAGCGGGACAATCGATCAGCCCCAGCATTTT. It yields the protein CASSGTIDQPQHF.

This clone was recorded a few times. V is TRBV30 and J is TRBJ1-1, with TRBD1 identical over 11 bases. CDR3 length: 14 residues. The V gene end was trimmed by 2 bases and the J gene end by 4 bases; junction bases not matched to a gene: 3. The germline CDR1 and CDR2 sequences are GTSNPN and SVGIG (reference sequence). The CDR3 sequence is CAWSLGTGGTEAFF. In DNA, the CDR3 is TGTGCCTGGAGTTTAGGGACAGGGGGCACTGAAGCTTTCTTT.

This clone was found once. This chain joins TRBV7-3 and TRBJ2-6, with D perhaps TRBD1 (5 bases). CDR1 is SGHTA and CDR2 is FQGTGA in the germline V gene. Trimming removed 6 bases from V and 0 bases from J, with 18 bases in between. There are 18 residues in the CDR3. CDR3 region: CASSMGHRSFSGANVLTF. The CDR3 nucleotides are TGTGCCAGCAGTATGGGGCACAGAAGTTTCTCTGGGGCCAACGTCCTGACTTTC.

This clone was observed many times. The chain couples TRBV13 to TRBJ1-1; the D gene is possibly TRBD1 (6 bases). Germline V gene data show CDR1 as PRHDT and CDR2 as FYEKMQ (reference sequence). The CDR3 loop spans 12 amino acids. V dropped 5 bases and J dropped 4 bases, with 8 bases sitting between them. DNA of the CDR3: TGTGCCAGCAGCCTACAGGGCACTGAAGCTTTCTTT. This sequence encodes CASSLQGTEAFF.

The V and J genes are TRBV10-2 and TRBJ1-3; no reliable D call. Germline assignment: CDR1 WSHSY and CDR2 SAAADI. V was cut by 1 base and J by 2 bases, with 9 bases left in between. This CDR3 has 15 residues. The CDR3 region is CASSEWSTTGNTIYF. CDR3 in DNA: TGCGCCAGCAGTGAGTGGTCAACTACTGGAAACACCATATATTTT.

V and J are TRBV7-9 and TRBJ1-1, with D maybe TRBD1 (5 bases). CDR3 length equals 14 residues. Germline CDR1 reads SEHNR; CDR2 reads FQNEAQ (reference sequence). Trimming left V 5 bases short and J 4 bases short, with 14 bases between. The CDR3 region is CASSPDLGGTEAFF. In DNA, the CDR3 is TGTGCCAGCAGCCCCGACCTGGGGGGCACTGAAGCTTTCTTT.

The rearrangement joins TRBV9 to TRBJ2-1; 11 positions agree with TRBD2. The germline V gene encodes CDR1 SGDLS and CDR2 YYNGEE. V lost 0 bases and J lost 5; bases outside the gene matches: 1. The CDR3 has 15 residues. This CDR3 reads CASSVVSGGDNEQFF. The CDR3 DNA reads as TGTGCCAGCAGCGTAGTTAGCGGGGGGGACAATGAGCAGTTCTTC.

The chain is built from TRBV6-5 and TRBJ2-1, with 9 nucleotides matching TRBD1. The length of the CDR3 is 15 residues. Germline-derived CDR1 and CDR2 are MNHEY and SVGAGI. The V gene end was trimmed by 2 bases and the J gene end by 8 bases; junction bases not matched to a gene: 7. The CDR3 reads CASSYGSGQGYEQFF. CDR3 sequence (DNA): TGTGCCAGCAGTTACGGATCGGGACAGGGCTATGAGCAGTTCTTC.

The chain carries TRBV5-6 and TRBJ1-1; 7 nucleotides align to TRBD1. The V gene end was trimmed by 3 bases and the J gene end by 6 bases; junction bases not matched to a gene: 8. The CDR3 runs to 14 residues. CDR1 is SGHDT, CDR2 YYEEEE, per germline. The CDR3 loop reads CASSYRQGYAEAFF. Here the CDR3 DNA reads TGTGCCAGCAGCTATAGACAGGGTTATGCTGAAGCTTTCTTT.

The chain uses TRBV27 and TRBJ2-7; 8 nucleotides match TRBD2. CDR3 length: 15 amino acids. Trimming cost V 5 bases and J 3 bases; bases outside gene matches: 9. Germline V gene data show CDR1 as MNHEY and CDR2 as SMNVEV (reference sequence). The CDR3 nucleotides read TGTGCCAGCAGTATTACGGGGGGGGATTACTACGAGCAGTACTTC. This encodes CASSITGGDYYEQYF.

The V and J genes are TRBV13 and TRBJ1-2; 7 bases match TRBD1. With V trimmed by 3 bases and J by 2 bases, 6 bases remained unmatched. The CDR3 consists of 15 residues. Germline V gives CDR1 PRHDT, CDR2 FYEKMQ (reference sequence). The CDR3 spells CASSLTGRKNYGYTF. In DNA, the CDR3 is TGTGCCAGCAGCTTGACAGGGAGAAAGAACTATGGCTACACCTTC.

CDR3 sequence (DNA): TGTGCCAGCAGCTTATTACAGGGGAAACTGTTTTTT. This gives the protein CASSLLQGKLFF. V is TRBV7-9 and J is TRBJ1-4, with TRBD1 matching over 7 bases. The germline CDR1 and CDR2 sequences are SEHNR and FQNEAQ (reference sequence). The CDR3 length is 12 residues. The V and J ends lost 2 bases and 11 bases, in that order; junction bases with no gene match: 2.